The 3 T cell receptor beta chains below all came from one sample that was sequenced in a study of cytomegalovirus exposure and HLA in healthy donors. Primers for the PCR totalled 60 Vbeta and 13 Jbeta. Measured with immunoSEQ multiplex PCR; TCRdb has only the in-frame clones, and not every one. The top ten hold 3% to 4.5% of the sample, which has 110,000 to 150,000 clones, approximately 80% seen once. The sample taken for sequencing was PBMCs. The receptors stem from a male donor in good health and CMV-seronegative.

The gene calls are TRBV13 and TRBJ1-4, with D possibly TRBD1 on 6 matching bases. The length of the CDR3 is 15 residues. Trimming pared 4 bases from V and 8 bases from J, leaving 17 bases between. Germline assignment: CDR1 PRHDT and CDR2 FYEKMQ (reference sequence). The CDR3 reads CASSSYPNREEKLFF. CDR3 sequence (DNA): TGTGCCAGCAGCTCCTATCCCAACAGGGAAGAAAAACTGTTTTTT. Supplemented by reference TRBV13 and TRBJ1-4, the full variable domain reads AAGVIQSPRHLIKEKRETATLKCYPIPRHDTVYWYQQGPGQDPQFLISFYEKMQSDKGSIPDRFSAQQFSDYHSELNMSSLELGDSALYFCASSSYPNREEKLFFGSGTQLSVL.

This clone has only a few counts. The rearrangement joins TRBV2 to TRBJ2-1, with 13 positions matching TRBD2. Germline V CDR1 and CDR2: SNHLY, FYNNEI. Unmatched junction bases numbered 3, after V lost 6 bases and J lost 7 bases. The CDR3 has 14 residues. DNA of the CDR3: TGTGCCAGCAGCCCGGGACTAGCGGGAAATGAGCAGTTCTTC. It codes for CASSPGLAGNEQFF.

V is TRBV15 and J is TRBJ2-1; D call uncertain. The CDR3 sequence is 13 residues long. Germline assignment: CDR1 LNHNV and CDR2 YYDKDF (reference sequence). The germline V and J ends were trimmed by 8 bases and 12 bases, with 20 bases remaining between them. This CDR3 is CATQASSLDGQFF. CDR3 coding DNA: TGTGCCACCCAGGCCTCCTCGTTGGATGGGCAGTTCTTC.